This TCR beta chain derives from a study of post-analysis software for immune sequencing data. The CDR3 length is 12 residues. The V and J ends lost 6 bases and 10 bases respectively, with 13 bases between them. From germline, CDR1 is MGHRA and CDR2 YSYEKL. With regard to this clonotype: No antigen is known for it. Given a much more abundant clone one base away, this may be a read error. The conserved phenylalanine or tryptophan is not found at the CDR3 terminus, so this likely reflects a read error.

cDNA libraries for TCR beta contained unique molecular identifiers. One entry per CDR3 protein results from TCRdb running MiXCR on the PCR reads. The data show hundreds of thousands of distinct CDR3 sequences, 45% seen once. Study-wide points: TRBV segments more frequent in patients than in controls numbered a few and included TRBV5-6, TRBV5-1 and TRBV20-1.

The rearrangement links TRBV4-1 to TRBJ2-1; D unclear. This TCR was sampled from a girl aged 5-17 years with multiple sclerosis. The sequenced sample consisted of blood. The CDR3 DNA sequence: TGCGCCAGCAGAGGCTGGGATCCGGAGCAGTTCTGC. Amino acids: CASRGWDPEQFC.